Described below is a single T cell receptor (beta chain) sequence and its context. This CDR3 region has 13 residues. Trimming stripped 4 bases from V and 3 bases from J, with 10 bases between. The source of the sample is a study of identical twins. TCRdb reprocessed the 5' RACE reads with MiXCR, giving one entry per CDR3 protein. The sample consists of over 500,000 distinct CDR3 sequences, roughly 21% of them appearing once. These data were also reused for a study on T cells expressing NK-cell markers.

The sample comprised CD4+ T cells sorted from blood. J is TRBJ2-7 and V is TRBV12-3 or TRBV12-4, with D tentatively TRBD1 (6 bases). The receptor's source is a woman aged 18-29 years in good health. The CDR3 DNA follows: TGTGCCAGCAGTTGGACAGTATACTACGAGCAGTACTTC. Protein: CASSWTVYYEQYF.